This TCR beta chain was retrieved from a study of blood T cells in healthy people across ages (dated by TCRdb to between 2015 and 2016). Describing the broader study: In model experiments, template switching captured roughly one uniquely barcoded TCR beta cDNA molecule for every two T cells. The study measured age-related changes in TCR beta repertoire diversity using deep sequencing normalized with unique cDNA molecular identifiers. Four age groups were formed from the donors: young (average about 16 years), middle-aged (around 41), aged (more than 55) and long-lived (approximately 80). To avoid experimental bias, donors of different ages were spread randomly across the sequencing lanes. For two donors (one aged 18 to 29 and one aged 80 or older), the study analyzed two additional independent replicas of 1 million unique cDNA reads from the same blood draw. Broader findings and caveats from the paper: Because the CMV infection status of the donors was unknown, age-related changes in expanded clonotypes may potentially have been confounded. Observed TCR beta diversity correlated strongly with the percentage of naive T cells measured by flow cytometry. Total diversity estimates from one million sequenced T cells were considered lower bounds and underestimates. Observed TCR beta diversity per million T cells fell roughly linearly with age, and a significant reduction was already apparent by age around 40. Bulk unsorted PBMC profiling prevented conclusive comparison of naive and antigen-experienced compartments. Compared with the aged group, more naive CD4+ T cells, fewer expanded clones and increased TCR diversity were shown by the long-lived group, suggesting age selection.

Donors were under 40 systemically healthy Caucasian individuals from Russia aged about 6 to 100 years. Ten milliliters of peripheral blood were drawn from each donor into EDTA-treated Vacutainer tubes. Ficoll-Paque density-gradient centrifugation was used to isolate PBMCs, with at least 6.5 million per sample. Trizol reagent was used to extract total RNA from PBMCs, with at least 5.5 micrograms per sample. For every donor, flow cytometry on a PBMC aliquot measured the percentage of naive CD45RAhigh/CD27high T cells. Library creation used 5' RACE. TCRdb lists the instrument as Illumina HiSeq 2500. The second PCR ran for roughly 7 to 12 cycles and used a J-beta primer mix along with a sample-barcoded 5' primer. A template-switch 5' adaptor carrying 12 random nucleotides introduced a unique molecular identifier onto each TCR beta cDNA molecule. At least 2.5 million CDR3-containing paired-end reads were obtained from each sample. All of the RNA was converted into first-strand cDNA using the Mint cDNA synthesis kit, with a TRBC-specific oligonucleotide serving as the primer. Following uracil-DNA glycosylase treatment, all cDNA underwent a first 18-cycle PCR with the universal primers M1SS and BC2_uni_R. The authors processed their data as follows. For normalization, 1 million high-quality reads, each with a distinct molecular identifier, were randomly selected from each sample. Instead of being binned into consensus sequences, reads with shared molecular identifiers were discarded. MiTCR, with a Q25 quality threshold and the strictest error-elimination algorithm, was used for CDR3 identification, clonotype clustering and error correction. A nonparametric unseen species model with Euler transformation was used to estimate a lower bound on total TCR beta diversity. Starting from the raw public reads, TCRdb applied fastp trimming at Q25, assembled clones with MiXCR and retained in-frame beta chains. Entries that share a CDR3 protein sequence are merged under the most common genes and DNA. TCRdb assigned the V and J calls; the authors' analysis was not used. This sample lists around 1.5 million distinct CDR3 sequences; approximately 42% were detected once. The leading ten clones occupy 7% to 9.5% of the sample.

Turning to this clonotype: Which antigen it targets is not known. No base quality information exists; no much larger clone differs at one position.

The sample consisted of blood. The source is a woman aged 18-29 years in good health.

This receptor has the CDR3 CASSDTYIGLAGTEAFF. The sequenced DNA is TGTGCCAGCAGCGACACCTATATTGGGCTCGCGGGCACTGAAGCTTTCTTT. The sequence joins TRBV7-9 to TRBJ1-1, with no confident D gene call. Measured from the cysteine to the phenylalanine, the CDR3 is 17 residues long. Only CDR3 DNA is held: 51 bases, read in frame from base 1. The germline V gene (reference sequence) sets CDR1 to SEHNR and CDR2 to FQNEAQ. Between the V and J ends, shortened by 5 bases and 4 bases respectively, the junction contains 23 bases.